This TCR beta chain was documented in a study of cytomegalovirus exposure and HLA in healthy donors. In the PCR, 60 Vbeta and 13 Jbeta primers were used. The data were produced by immunoSEQ multiplex PCR, yet TCRdb's version contains in-frame clones alone and is incomplete. This sample's table has more than 40,000 clones. The study, taken as a whole, reports: In the analysis, some V segments, TRBV6-2 and TRBV6-3 included, were excluded as indistinguishable. Most TCR sequences were rare, but some public TCRs occurred in many donors. Published work reported that the classifier diagnosed cytomegalovirus status with high specificity and sensitivity. For most TCR beta V segments, an earlier analysis put the productive rate at about 87% or about 30% of the time.

Points on this clone: Its cognate antigen is unknown.

Germline V gene data show CDR1 as SGHNT and CDR2 as YYREEE (reference sequence). CDR3 length: 15 amino acids. V trimming: 4 bases; J trimming: 6 bases; junction bases outside the gene matches: 8. The TCR comes from a man between 35 and 55 years old in good health and CMV-seropositive. The sample taken for sequencing was PBMCs. V is TRBV5-4 and J is TRBJ2-7; TRBD1 agrees at 12 bases. CDR3 residues: CASSGTGQGAREQYF. The CDR3 DNA sequence: TGTGCCAGCAGCGGTACGGGACAGGGGGCCCGCGAGCAGTACTTC. Complete variable domain (other parts from reference TRBV5-4 and TRBJ2-7): ETGVTQSPTHLIKTRGQQVTLRCSSQSGHNTVSWYQQALGQGPQFIFQYYREEENGRGNFPPRFSGLQFPNYSSELNVNALELDDSALYLCASSGTGQGAREQYFGPGTRLTVT.